The entry below gives a single T cell receptor (beta chain) sequence along with its context. The sample belongs to a study of early T cells in non-severe SARS-CoV-2 infection. CDR1 is SGHRS and CDR2 is YFSETQ in the germline V gene. Trimming pared 9 bases from V and 3 bases from J, leaving 19 bases between. This CDR3 region has 15 residues. In TCRdb, the 5' RACE reads were re-called with MiXCR into one record per CDR3 protein. The sample contains 30,000 to 45,000 distinct CDR3 sequences, approximately 9.1% of which appear only once. The sequence was collected from an adult who was a healthcare worker with PCR-confirmed SARS-CoV-2 infection or an uninfected control (not recorded which). The sample comprised whole blood. V is TRBV5-1 and J is TRBJ2-1, with D possibly matching TRBD1 (6 bases). The CDR3 DNA is TGCGCCACCACCCCCGCAGGGGAAGTCTACAATGAGCAGTTCTTC. The encoded protein is CATTPAGEVYNEQFF.